The 20 T cell receptor beta chains presented below share a single source sample, sequenced in a study of cytomegalovirus exposure and HLA in healthy donors. The PCR had 60 Vbeta and 13 Jbeta primers. TCRdb keeps only in-frame clones here, not all; method: immunoSEQ multiplex PCR. The sample contains some 130,000 clones, around 78% of which appear only once. Sequencing was carried out using PBMCs. The receptors here all came from a woman in her thirties or forties in good health and CMV-seronegative.

This rearrangement joins TRBV2 to TRBJ1-2, with 8 bases lining up with TRBD1. Trimming cost V 6 bases and J 9 bases; bases outside gene matches: 9. Germline values: CDR1 SNHLY, CDR2 FYNNEI. This CDR3 is 13 amino acids long. The CDR3 is CASRGGQAVSYTF. The CDR3 DNA reads TGTGCCAGCAGGGGGGGACAGGCGGTAAGCTACACCTTC.

Turning to this clone: The junction and the germline gene differ at one end; a read error may be behind it. The chain recombines TRBV27 with TRBJ1-1; TRBD1 matches 10 bases. Germline lookup yields CDR1 MNHEY and CDR2 SMNVEV (reference sequence). This CDR3 is built from 16 residues. The CDR3 region is CASNPRDRGRNTGAFF. The CDR3 region has the DNA TGTGCCAGCAACCCCCGGGACAGGGGAAGGAACACTGGAGCTTTCTTT.

The V and J genes are TRBV7-8 and TRBJ2-5; 7 bases map to TRBD1. V lost 4 bases, J lost 4 bases, and 9 bases stayed unmatched. The CDR3 has 15 residues. Germline CDR1 and CDR2: SGHVS and FQNEAQ. The chain's CDR3 is CASSSGTAVGETQYF. The CDR3 nucleotides are TGTGCCAGCAGCTCCGGGACAGCGGTCGGAGAGACCCAGTACTTC.

The V call is TRBV30, the J call TRBJ2-3; D possibly corresponds to TRBD2 (5 bases). Trimming left V 2 bases short and J 0 bases short, with 15 bases between. Per germline, CDR1 GTSNPN and CDR2 SVGIG (reference sequence). The CDR3 extends over 16 amino acids. CDR3 DNA: TGTGCCTGGAGTTTCTGGGCGGGTACGAGCACAGATACGCAGTATTTT. Protein: CAWSFWAGTSTDTQYF.

This clone was found once. The chain joins TRBV28 to TRBJ2-7; D ambiguous. Trimming stripped 2 bases from V and 2 bases from J, with 10 bases between. The germline gives CDR1 MDHEN, CDR2 SYDVKM. The CDR3 is 14 residues long. Here the CDR3 DNA reads TGTGCCAGCAGTTTAGTTGCGCCGGCCTACGAGCAGTACTTC. The encoded protein is CASSLVAPAYEQYF.

As regards this clone: The sample carries other DNA sequences with the same CDR3. CDR3 in DNA: TGTGCCAGTAGTATCTCCGGGAACACTGAAGCTTTCTTT. Translation gives CASSISGNTEAFF. This chain joins TRBV19 and TRBJ1-1, with D uncertain. Trimming removed 3 bases at V and 1 base at J, with 6 bases between. This CDR3 has 13 residues. The V gene's germline CDR1 is LNHDA and CDR2 SQIVND (reference sequence).

The chain employs TRBV7-2 and TRBJ2-1; TRBD2 agrees at 10 bases. Trimming removed 7 bases from V and 4 bases from J; junction bases left unmatched: 4. Germline-derived CDR1 and CDR2 are SGHTA and FQGNSA. The CDR3 runs to 14 residues. CDR3 coding DNA: TGTGCCAGCAAGCCGGGACTAGCGTACAATGAGCAGTTCTTC. Translated: CASKPGLAYNEQFF.

V and J are TRBV2 and TRBJ2-7, with 9 bases aligning to TRBD2. Germline V gene lookup returns CDR1 SNHLY and CDR2 FYNNEI. Germline trimming cut 4 bases from V and 2 bases from J; bases unmatched to any gene: 0. This CDR3 is 13 amino acids long. DNA of the CDR3: TGTGCCAGCAGTGCTAGCGGGGCCTACGAGCAGTACTTC. Its protein is CASSASGAYEQYF.

In DNA, the CDR3 is TGTGCCAGCAACGACCGGGCGGACAGAATTTTCTTC. It yields the protein CASNDRADRIFF. This chain connects TRBV6-6 to TRBJ2-1; D might be TRBD1 (6 bases). V was pared by 7 bases and J by 16 bases, with 20 bases between. This CDR3 is built from 12 residues. Per the germline V gene, CDR1 is MNHNY and CDR2 is SVGAGI (reference sequence).

The V gene is TRBV19, the J gene TRBJ2-1; D might be TRBD1 (5 bases). Between the trimmed V and J ends, which lost 3 bases and 9 bases, there was a span of 6 bases. The CDR3 has 11 amino acids. Germline lookup yields CDR1 LNHDA and CDR2 SQIVND (reference sequence). The chain's CDR3 is CASSIRVEQFF. CDR3 DNA: TGTGCCAGTAGTATCAGGGTTGAGCAGTTCTTC.

The chain combines TRBV5-6 with TRBJ2-3, with 8 positions matching TRBD1. The CDR3 spans 16 residues. V lost 2 bases to trimming and J lost 2 bases; unmatched junction nucleotides: 7. The V gene's germline CDR1 is SGHDT and CDR2 YYEEEE. The CDR3 nucleotides read TGTGCCAGCAGCTTTCCTAGCCAGGGGGCCACAGATACGCAGTATTTT. Protein product: CASSFPSQGATDTQYF.

The V and J genes are TRBV30 and TRBJ2-1; TRBD2 matches 13 bases. The CDR3 consists of 17 residues. Germline V gives CDR1 GTSNPN, CDR2 SVGIG (reference sequence). The V and J ends lost 0 bases and 8 bases, in that order; junction bases with no gene match: 10. In DNA, the CDR3 is TGTGCCTGGAGTGTCTCCCGGACTAGCGGGAGTGGCGATGAGCAGTTCTTC. Its translation is CAWSVSRTSGSGDEQFF.

J is TRBJ2-2 and V is TRBV28; D is possibly TRBD1 (5 bases). Germline CDR1 MDHEN, CDR2 SYDVKM. This CDR3 is built from 13 residues. The V and J ends lost 8 bases and 1 base respectively, with 8 bases between them. The CDR3 region is CASHDRNTGELFF. The CDR3 DNA is TGTGCCAGCCATGACAGGAACACCGGGGAGCTGTTTTTT.

The rearrangement links TRBV6-5 to TRBJ1-1, with D possibly TRBD1 on 6 matching bases. Trimming removed 2 bases from V and 0 bases from J, with 7 bases in between. This CDR3 has 14 residues. Germline-derived CDR1 and CDR2 are MNHEY and SVGAGI. CDR3 region: CASSYAGVNTEAFF. The CDR3 nucleotides are TGTGCCAGCAGTTACGCAGGGGTGAACACTGAAGCTTTCTTT.

J is TRBJ1-4 and V is TRBV27, with 8 nucleotides matching TRBD1. The V and J ends lost 6 bases and 7 bases, in that order; junction bases with no gene match: 4. Germline V gene sequence: CDR1 MNHEY, CDR2 SMNVEV (reference sequence). This CDR3 is built from 13 residues. CDR3 region: CASSGGTGEKLFF. The CDR3 DNA is TGTGCCAGCAGCGGTGGGACAGGTGAAAAACTGTTTTTT.

There are a few counts of this clone. V and J are TRBV19 and TRBJ2-2; 7 bases are shared with TRBD2. The CDR3 is 17 amino acids. Looked up from germline, CDR1 is LNHDA and CDR2 is SQIVND (reference sequence). V dropped 3 bases and J dropped 0; count of bases not matched to a gene: 7. In nucleotides, the CDR3 is TGTGCCAGTAGTATTCGGGGGGTAGGGGCGAACACCGGGGAGCTGTTTTTT. This translates into CASSIRGVGANTGELFF. The complete variable domain, with remaining parts taken from reference TRBV19 and TRBJ2-2, reads DGGITQSPKYLFRKEGQNVTLSCEQNLNHDAMYWYRQDPGQGLRLIYYSQIVNDFQKGDIAEGYSVSREKKESFPLTVTSAQKNPTAFYLCASSIRGVGANTGELFFGEGSRLTVL.

The CDR3 nucleotides are TGTGCCAGCAGTTACTCGGGCGGGGAGCCCCAGCATTTT. Encoded protein: CASSYSGGEPQHF. The chain links TRBV6-6 to TRBJ1-5; D ambiguous. There are 13 residues in the CDR3. V was shortened by 0 bases and J by 8 bases, with 8 bases between the two germline ends. Germline V gene sequence: CDR1 MNHNY, CDR2 SVGAGI (reference sequence).

The chain is built from TRBV18 and TRBJ2-5; TRBD2 aligns across 8 bases. The germline V gene encodes CDR1 KGHSH and CDR2 LQKENI. With 3 bases clipped from V and 5 bases from J, the junction kept 5 bases outside the gene matches. The CDR3 length is 14 residues. Here the CDR3 reads CASSPPSGGETQYF. DNA for the CDR3: TGTGCCAGCTCACCCCCCAGCGGGGGCGAGACCCAGTACTTC. The variable domain in full, with the rest retrieved from reference TRBV18 and TRBJ2-5, is NAGVMQNPRHLVRRRGQEARLRCSPMKGHSHVYWYRQLPEEGLKFMVYLQKENIIDESGMPKERFSAEFPKEGPSILRIQQVVRGDSAAYFCASSPPSGGETQYFGPGTRLLVL.

The rearrangement joins TRBV27 to TRBJ2-3, with D perhaps matching TRBD1 (6 bases). Trimming removed 4 bases from V and 4 bases from J, with 15 bases in between. The CDR3 length is 15 residues. CDR1 is MNHEY and CDR2 is SMNVEV in the germline V gene (reference sequence). The CDR3 loop reads CASSSQGFWPDTQYF. The CDR3 DNA is TGTGCCAGCAGTTCACAGGGATTTTGGCCAGATACGCAGTATTTT.

The CDR3 coding sequence is TGTGCCAGCACGACCTTAGGGATGGGGGGATCAGATACGCAGTATTTT. Residues: CASTTLGMGGSDTQYF. The chain is built from TRBV5-4 and TRBJ2-3, with TRBD2 as a possible D gene (6 bases). The V end was cut by 6 bases, the J end by 4 bases, with 21 bases between. Per the germline V gene, CDR1 is SGHNT and CDR2 is YYREEE (reference sequence). The CDR3 extends over 16 amino acids.